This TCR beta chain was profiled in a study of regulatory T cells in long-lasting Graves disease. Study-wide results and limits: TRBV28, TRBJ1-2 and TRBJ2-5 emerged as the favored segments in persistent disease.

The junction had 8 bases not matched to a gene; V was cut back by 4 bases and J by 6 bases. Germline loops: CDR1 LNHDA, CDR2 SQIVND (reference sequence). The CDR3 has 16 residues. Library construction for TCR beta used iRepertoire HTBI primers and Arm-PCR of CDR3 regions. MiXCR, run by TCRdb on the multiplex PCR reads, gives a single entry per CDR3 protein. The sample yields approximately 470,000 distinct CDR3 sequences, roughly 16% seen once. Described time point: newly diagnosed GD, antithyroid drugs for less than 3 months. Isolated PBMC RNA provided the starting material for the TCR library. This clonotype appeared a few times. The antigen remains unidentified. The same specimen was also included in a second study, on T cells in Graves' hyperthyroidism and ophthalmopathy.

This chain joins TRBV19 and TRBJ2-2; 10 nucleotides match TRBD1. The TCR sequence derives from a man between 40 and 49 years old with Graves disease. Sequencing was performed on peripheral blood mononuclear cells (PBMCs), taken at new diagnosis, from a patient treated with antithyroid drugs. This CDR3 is CASSTGDRGRPGELFF. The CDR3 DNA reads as TGTGCCAGTAGTACAGGAGACAGGGGGCGTCCCGGGGAGCTGTTTTTT. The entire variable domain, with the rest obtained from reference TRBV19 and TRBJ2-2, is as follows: DGGITQSPKYLFRKEGQNVTLSCEQNLNHDAMYWYRQDPGQGLRLIYYSQIVNDFQKGDIAEGYSVSREKKESFPLTVTSAQKNPTAFYLCASSTGDRGRPGELFFGEGSRLTVL.